This T cell receptor beta chain originates from a study of cytomegalovirus exposure and HLA in healthy donors. Findings of the study overall: Relative to equally common others, HLA-associated TCR beta chains showed greater clonal expansion in a later analysis. Cytomegalovirus-associated status was assigned to approximately 160 TCR beta chains. Solely CMV serostatus was available to characterize immune exposure. Later, an analysis found that common viral pathogens appeared to be linked with several of the most significant clusters.

The CDR3 contains 15 residues. The trim removed 11 bases at V and 0 bases at J, leaving 11 bases unmatched. The germline gives CDR1 LNHDA, CDR2 SQIVND (reference sequence). Regarding this clone: The antigen remains undetermined.

The study ran its PCR with 60 Vbeta and 13 Jbeta primers. Clones were sequenced by immunoSEQ multiplex PCR, and TCRdb holds only the in-frame ones, with some missing. This sample contains 150,000 to 200,000 clones. Source material: PBMCs. The rearrangement links TRBV19 to TRBJ1-2; the match to TRBD1 covers 8 bases. This receptor was taken from a woman aged 55 to 70 in good health and CMV-seronegative. The CDR3 spells CAAYGGDRSNYGYTF. DNA for the CDR3: TGTGCCGCCTATGGTGGGGACAGGTCTAACTATGGCTACACCTTC.